This is a list of T cell receptor beta chains from one sample in a study of shared clonotypes between healthy human individuals. The method was immunoSEQ multiplex PCR; TCRdb's version includes in-frame clones alone and lacks a portion of them. The data contain hundreds of thousands of clones, 85% to 95% of them seen just once; the ten biggest clones take up over 0.1%. The sequencing sample was made of naive CD8+ T cells sorted from blood. The receptors here all came from a woman between 25 and 40 years old in good health. Both conserved end residues are part of each CDR3. Fields, in order: J gene, V gene, D gene, clone size, CDR3 DNA, CDR3 protein. A D gene is named only where the DNA matches it firmly. Size is stated for part of the rows, as once, few or many counts, or as a class when the clone is expanded.

J: TRBJ2-1; V: TRBV29-1; D: TRBD2; size: NA; DNA: TGCAGCGTTGGGCGGGGGAATACTGGTGAGCAGTTCTTC; CDR3: CSVGRGNTGEQFF
J: TRBJ1-1; V: TRBV2; D: NA; size: NA; DNA: TGTGCCAGCAGTGAAAGTCCGGACCGAGAGAACACTGAAGCTTTCTTT; CDR3: CASSESPDRENTEAFF
J: TRBJ2-7; V: TRBV29-1; D: TRBD2; size: NA; DNA: TGCAGCACGTCCGGAGGACTAGCGGGGCCCTACGAGCAGTACTTC; CDR3: CSTSGGLAGPYEQYF
J: TRBJ2-1; V: TRBV6-6; D: TRBD1; size: NA; DNA: TGTGCCAGCAGTTCCCCCGGGACAGGGATCAATGAGCAGTTCTTC; CDR3: CASSSPGTGINEQFF
J: TRBJ2-7; V: TRBV28; D: TRBD2; size: NA; DNA: TGTGCCAGCAGTTTAACCCGGACTAGAAACGAGCAGTACTTC; CDR3: CASSLTRTRNEQYF
J: TRBJ1-1; V: TRBV18; D: NA; size: NA; DNA: TGTGCCAGCTCACTTTCCTCCGGGGTAAATTATTTTGAAGCTTTCTTT; CDR3: CASSLSSGVNYFEAFF
J: TRBJ1-5; V: TRBV27; D: NA; size: NA; DNA: TGTGCCAGCAGTCTCTGGCCTCGGGGACAGCCCCAGCATTTT; CDR3: CASSLWPRGQPQHF
J: TRBJ1-1; V: TRBV27; D: NA; size: NA; DNA: TGTGCCAGCGGCGGCAACCCCAGTCGGGACACTGAAGCTTTCTTT; CDR3: CASGGNPSRDTEAFF
J: TRBJ2-7; V: TRBV11-3; D: NA; size: NA; DNA: TGTGCCAGCAGCGGGACCAACACCTACGAGCAGTACTTC; CDR3: CASSGTNTYEQYF
J: TRBJ2-2; V: TRBV4-2; D: TRBD2; size: NA; DNA: TGTGCCAGCAGCCAAATTTGGACTAGCGGGACTTACACCGGGGAGCTGTTTTTT; CDR3: CASSQIWTSGTYTGELFF
J: TRBJ2-7; V: TRBV7-8; D: NA; size: NA; DNA: TGTGCCAGCAGCCGACCAGGGGAGCAGTACTTC; CDR3: CASSRPGEQYF
J: TRBJ2-7; V: TRBV6-5; D: TRBD1; size: NA; DNA: TGTGCCAGCAGTTACTCGACGGGACAGGTTAATTACGAGCAGTACTTC; CDR3: CASSYSTGQVNYEQYF
J: TRBJ2-1; V: TRBV27; D: TRBD1; size: NA; DNA: TGTGCCAGCAGTCCGCAGGGGGCGCGGAATGAGCAGTTCTTC; CDR3: CASSPQGARNEQFF
J: TRBJ2-1; V: TRBV5-6; D: NA; size: NA; DNA: TGTGCCAGCAGCTTGGGCGTCAATGAGCAGTTCTTC; CDR3: CASSLGVNEQFF
J: TRBJ2-3; V: TRBV28; D: NA; size: NA; DNA: TGTGCCAGCAGTTTATACGGAGCTAGCACAGATACGCAGTATTTT; CDR3: CASSLYGASTDTQYF
J: TRBJ2-7; V: TRBV7-9; D: NA; size: NA; DNA: TGTGCCAGCAGCCTTCAGGACAGCTACGAGCAGTACTTC; CDR3: CASSLQDSYEQYF
J: TRBJ2-7; V: TRBV10-1; D: NA; size: NA; DNA: TGCGCCAGCAGTGAATTAGGATACGAGCAGTACTTC; CDR3: CASSELGYEQYF
J: TRBJ2-4; V: TRBV28; D: TRBD1; size: NA; DNA: TGTGCCGGACGAGGGGGCATTGGAGACATTCAGTACTTC; CDR3: CAGRGGIGDIQYF
J: TRBJ1-5; V: TRBV28; D: NA; size: NA; DNA: TGTGCCAGCAGTTTTGGGGGGCTCGGTCAGCCCCAGCATTTT; CDR3: CASSFGGLGQPQHF
J: TRBJ2-3; V: TRBV27; D: NA; size: NA; DNA: TGTGCCAGCAGTTTTGGGAGGAGTAACCTGCAGTATTTT; CDR3: CASSFGRSNLQYF
J: TRBJ2-7; V: TRBV5-4; D: NA; size: NA; DNA: TGTGCCAGCCGACCGACAGCCCAGGGCGAGCAGTACTTC; CDR3: CASRPTAQGEQYF
J: TRBJ1-4; V: TRBV19; D: NA; size: NA; DNA: TGTGCCAGTACCGCAGGAGACCTTTATCGACGGGAAAAACTGTTTTTT; CDR3: CASTAGDLYRREKLFF
J: TRBJ2-7; V: TRBV7-9; D: NA; size: NA; DNA: TGTGCCAGCAGCTTCGGACATCCCTACGAGCAGTACTTC; CDR3: CASSFGHPYEQYF
J: TRBJ1-2; V: TRBV2; D: NA; size: few; DNA: TGTGCCAGCAGTGATTGGGAGGAATATGGCTACACCTTC; CDR3: CASSDWEEYGYTF
J: TRBJ1-5; V: TRBV4-1; D: NA; size: few; DNA: TGCGCCAGCAGCCAATCCCCCACCAGCAATCAGCCCCAGCATTTT; CDR3: CASSQSPTSNQPQHF
J: TRBJ2-7; V: TRBV19; D: NA; size: once; DNA: TGTGCCAGTAGTATAGTAGGAGGGGCCAACTACGAGCAGTACTTC; CDR3: CASSIVGGANYEQYF
J: TRBJ1-5; V: TRBV7-9; D: NA; size: NA; DNA: TGTGCCAGCAGCTTCGGGGGTAATCAGCCCCAGCATTTT; CDR3: CASSFGGNQPQHF
J: TRBJ2-7; V: TRBV7-9; D: NA; size: NA; DNA: TGTGCCAGCAGCTCCCACAGGGCCATCAACGAGCAGTACTTC; CDR3: CASSSHRAINEQYF
J: TRBJ2-7; V: TRBV29-1; D: TRBD1; size: NA; DNA: TGCAGCGTTGAATTCTACCGGACAGGGGACCTCTACGAGCAGTACTTC; CDR3: CSVEFYRTGDLYEQYF
J: TRBJ1-1; V: TRBV5-8; D: NA; size: NA; DNA: TGTGCCAGCAGCACCCCTGAGGGGTTTGACACTGAAGCTTTCTTT; CDR3: CASSTPEGFDTEAFF
J: TRBJ2-3; V: TRBV7-6; D: TRBD1; size: once; DNA: TGTGCCAGCAGTCCTCCGGGACAGCAAAGCACAGATACGCAGTATTTT; CDR3: CASSPPGQQSTDTQYF
J: TRBJ2-7; V: TRBV9; D: NA; size: NA; DNA: TGTGCCAGCAGCGCCGGACAGCAATCCTACGAGCAGTACTTC; CDR3: CASSAGQQSYEQYF
J: TRBJ1-2; V: TRBV4-1; D: NA; size: NA; DNA: TGCGCCAGCAGCCAAGAGCGGGGAGGCTATGGCTACACCTTC; CDR3: CASSQERGGYGYTF
J: TRBJ1-2; V: TRBV27; D: NA; size: NA; DNA: TGTGCCAGCAGTTTAGGACTCCCTGGGGATGGCTACACCTTC; CDR3: CASSLGLPGDGYTF
J: TRBJ2-7; V: TRBV28; D: TRBD2; size: NA; DNA: TGTGCCAGCAGCTTGCTATCTAGCGGGACCTACGAGCAGTACTTC; CDR3: CASSLLSSGTYEQYF
J: TRBJ2-7; V: TRBV28; D: NA; size: NA; DNA: TGTGCCAGCAGTTCATCTTCCGAACAGTCGGCCTACGAGCAGTACTTC; CDR3: CASSSSSEQSAYEQYF
J: TRBJ1-3; V: TRBV13; D: NA; size: NA; DNA: TGTGCCAGCAGCGGGGCCTCTGGAAACACCATATATTTT; CDR3: CASSGASGNTIYF
J: TRBJ1-1; V: TRBV28; D: TRBD1; size: NA; DNA: TGTGCCAGCAGTGCAGACAGGGGGACGAACACTGAAGCTTTCTTT; CDR3: CASSADRGTNTEAFF
J: TRBJ1-3; V: TRBV19; D: NA; size: NA; DNA: TGTGCCAGTAGTTGGAGCTCTGGAAACACCATATATTTT; CDR3: CASSWSSGNTIYF
J: TRBJ1-3; V: TRBV5-1; D: NA; size: NA; DNA: TGCGCCAGCAGCCCGCCGGACTCTGGAAACACCATATATTTT; CDR3: CASSPPDSGNTIYF